Listed below are T cell receptor beta chains from one sample, sequenced in a study of shared clonotypes between healthy human individuals. The method was immunoSEQ multiplex PCR; TCRdb's version includes in-frame clones alone and lacks a portion of them. Of 90,000 to 100,000 clones listed, roughly 50% are singletons. Sequencing was performed on PBMCs. The receptors were sampled from a woman aged 40 to 50 in good health. Some clones in this sample may be carry-over from other donors' samples. The CDR3 runs from the conserved cysteine through the conserved F or W. D genes are given only for firm matches. Clone size appears in some rows only: once, few, many, or a class for an expanded clone.

CAWSVPSSSSGANVLTF	TGTGCCTGGAGTGTACCGAGTTCCAGCTCTGGGGCCAACGTCCTGACTTTC	TRBV30	TRBJ2-6	few	-
CAWSGTLSSGNTIYF	TGTGCCTGGAGTGGGACATTAAGCTCTGGAAACACCATATATTTT	TRBV30	TRBJ1-3	-	-
CASRGGLSVSAEQYF	TGCGCCAGCAGGGGGGGACTATCGGTCTCTGCCGAGCAGTACTTC	TRBV5-1	TRBJ2-7	few	TRBD2
CASSQEGGEQYF	TGTGCCAGCAGCCAAGAGGGTGGCGAGCAGTACTTC	TRBV7-9	TRBJ2-7	-	-
CAWSSRQEYGYTF	TGTGCCTGGAGTTCACGACAGGAGTATGGCTACACCTTC	TRBV30	TRBJ1-2	-	-
CASSPSDSSYNEQFF	TGTGCCAGCTCACCTAGTGATAGCTCCTACAATGAGCAGTTCTTC	TRBV18	TRBJ2-1	-	-
CASSEGQTWNQPQHF	TGTGCCAGCAGTGAGGGACAGACTTGGAATCAGCCCCAGCATTTT	TRBV2	TRBJ1-5	-	TRBD1
CASRDPGYGYTF	TGTGCCAGCCGGGACCCAGGCTATGGCTACACCTTC	TRBV28	TRBJ1-2	few	-
CAWEEIETEAFF	TGTGCCTGGGAAGAAATAGAGACTGAAGCTTTCTTT	TRBV30	TRBJ1-1	few	-
CATRAGYEDTQYF	TGTGCTACCCGAGCGGGATACGAAGATACGCAGTATTTT	TRBV27	TRBJ2-3	many	TRBD2
CASSLSSRGPGETQYF	TGTGCCAGCAGCTTGTCCTCCAGGGGGCCCGGAGAGACCCAGTACTTC	TRBV7-8	TRBJ2-5	many	TRBD1